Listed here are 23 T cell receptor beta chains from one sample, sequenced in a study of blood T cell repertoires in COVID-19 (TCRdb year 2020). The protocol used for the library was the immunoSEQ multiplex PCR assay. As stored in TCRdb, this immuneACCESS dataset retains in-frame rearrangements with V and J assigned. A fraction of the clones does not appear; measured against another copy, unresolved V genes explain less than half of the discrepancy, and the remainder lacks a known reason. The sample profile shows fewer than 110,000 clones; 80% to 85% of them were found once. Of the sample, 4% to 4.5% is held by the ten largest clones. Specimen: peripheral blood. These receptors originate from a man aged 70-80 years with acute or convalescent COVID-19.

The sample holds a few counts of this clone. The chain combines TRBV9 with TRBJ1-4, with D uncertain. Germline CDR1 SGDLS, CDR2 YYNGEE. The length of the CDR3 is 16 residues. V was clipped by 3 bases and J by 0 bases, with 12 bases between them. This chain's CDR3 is CASSGSPGATNEKLFF. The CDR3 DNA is TGTGCCAGCAGCGGAAGCCCGGGTGCAACTAATGAAAAACTGTTTTTT.

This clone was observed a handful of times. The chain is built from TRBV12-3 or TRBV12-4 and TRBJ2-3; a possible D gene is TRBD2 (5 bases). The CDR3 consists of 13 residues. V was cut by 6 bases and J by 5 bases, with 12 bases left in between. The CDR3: CASSRGSRDTQYF. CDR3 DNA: TGTGCCAGCAGCCGAGGGAGTCGAGATACGCAGTATTTT.

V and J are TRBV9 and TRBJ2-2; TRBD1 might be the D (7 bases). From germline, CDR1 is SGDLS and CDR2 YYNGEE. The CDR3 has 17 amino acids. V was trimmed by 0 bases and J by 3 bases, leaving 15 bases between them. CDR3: CASSVGQGLSYTGELFF. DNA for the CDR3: TGTGCCAGCAGCGTAGGACAGGGACTTTCTTACACCGGGGAGCTGTTTTTT. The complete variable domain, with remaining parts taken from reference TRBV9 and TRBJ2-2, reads DSGVTQTPKHLITATGQRVTLRCSPRSGDLSVYWYQQSLDQGLQFLIQYYNGEERAKGNILERFSAQQFPDLHSELNLSSLELGDSALYFCASSVGQGLSYTGELFFGEGSRLTVL.

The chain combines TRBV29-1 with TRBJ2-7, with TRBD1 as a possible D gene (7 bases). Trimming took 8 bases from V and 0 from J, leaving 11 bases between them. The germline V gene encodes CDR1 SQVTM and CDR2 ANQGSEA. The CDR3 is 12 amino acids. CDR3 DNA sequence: TGCAGCAGCAGGGGGGACTCCTACGAGCAGTACTTC. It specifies CSSRGDSYEQYF.

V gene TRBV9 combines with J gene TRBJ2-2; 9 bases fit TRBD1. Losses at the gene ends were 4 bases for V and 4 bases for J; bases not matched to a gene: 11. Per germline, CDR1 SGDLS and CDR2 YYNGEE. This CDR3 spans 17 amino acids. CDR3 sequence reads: CASSLDTGGAGTGELFF. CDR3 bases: TGTGCCAGCAGCCTAGATACAGGGGGCGCCGGCACCGGGGAGCTGTTTTTT.

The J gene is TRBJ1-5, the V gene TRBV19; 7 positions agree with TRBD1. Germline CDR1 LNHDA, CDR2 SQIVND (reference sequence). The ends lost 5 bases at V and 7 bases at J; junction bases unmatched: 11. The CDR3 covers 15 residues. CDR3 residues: CASSGRQGSGQPQHF. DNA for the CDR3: TGTGCCAGTAGTGGACGACAGGGTTCCGGGCAGCCCCAGCATTTT.

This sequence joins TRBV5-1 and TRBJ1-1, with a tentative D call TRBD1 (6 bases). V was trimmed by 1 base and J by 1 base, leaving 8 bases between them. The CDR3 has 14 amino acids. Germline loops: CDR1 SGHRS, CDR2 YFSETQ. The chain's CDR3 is CASSLNRANTEAFF. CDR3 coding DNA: TGCGCCAGCAGCTTGAACAGGGCGAACACTGAAGCTTTCTTT.

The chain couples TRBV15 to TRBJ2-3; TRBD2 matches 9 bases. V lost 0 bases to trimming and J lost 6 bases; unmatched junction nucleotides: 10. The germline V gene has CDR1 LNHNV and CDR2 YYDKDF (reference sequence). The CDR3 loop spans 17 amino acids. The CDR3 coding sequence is TGTGCCACCAGCAGAGATGCGACTAGCGGTTCTTCGGATACGCAGTATTTT. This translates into CATSRDATSGSSDTQYF.

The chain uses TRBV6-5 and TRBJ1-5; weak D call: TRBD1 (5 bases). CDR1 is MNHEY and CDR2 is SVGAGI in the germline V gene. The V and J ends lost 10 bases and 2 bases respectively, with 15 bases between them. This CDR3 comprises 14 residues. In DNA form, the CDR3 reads TGTGCCACCTCTCTTCAGGGTGGCAATCAGCCCCAGCATTTT. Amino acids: CATSLQGGNQPQHF.

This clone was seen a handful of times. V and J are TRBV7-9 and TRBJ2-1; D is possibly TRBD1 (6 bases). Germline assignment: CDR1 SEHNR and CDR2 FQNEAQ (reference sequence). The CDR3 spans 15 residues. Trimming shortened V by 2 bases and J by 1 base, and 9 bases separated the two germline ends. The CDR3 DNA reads TGTGCCAGCAGCTTACAGGGGAATTCCTACAATGAGCAGTTCTTC. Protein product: CASSLQGNSYNEQFF.

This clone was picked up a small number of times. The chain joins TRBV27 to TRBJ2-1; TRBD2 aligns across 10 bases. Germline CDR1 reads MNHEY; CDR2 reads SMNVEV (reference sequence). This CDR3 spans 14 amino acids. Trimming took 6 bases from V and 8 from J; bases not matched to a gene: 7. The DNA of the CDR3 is TGTGCCAGCAGGAACCAGCGGGGGGGCGATGAGCAGTTCTTC. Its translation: CASRNQRGGDEQFF.

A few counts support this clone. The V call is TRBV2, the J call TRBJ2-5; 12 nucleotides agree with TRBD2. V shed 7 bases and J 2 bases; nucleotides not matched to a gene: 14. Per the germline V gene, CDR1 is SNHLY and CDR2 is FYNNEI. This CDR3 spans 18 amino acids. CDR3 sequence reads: CASIKRLAGGPSQETQYF. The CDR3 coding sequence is TGTGCCAGCATCAAGAGGCTAGCGGGGGGGCCCAGTCAAGAGACCCAGTACTTC.

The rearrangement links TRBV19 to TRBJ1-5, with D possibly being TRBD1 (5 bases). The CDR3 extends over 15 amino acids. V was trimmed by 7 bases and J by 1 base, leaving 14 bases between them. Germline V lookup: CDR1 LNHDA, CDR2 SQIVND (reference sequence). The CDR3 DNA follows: TGTGCCAGTATACTGGTGGCAGGGAGCAATCAGCCCCAGCATTTT. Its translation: CASILVAGSNQPQHF.

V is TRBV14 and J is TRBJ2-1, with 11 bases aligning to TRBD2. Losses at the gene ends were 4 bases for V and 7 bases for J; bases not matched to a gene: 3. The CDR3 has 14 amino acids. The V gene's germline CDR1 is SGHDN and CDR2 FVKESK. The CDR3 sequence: CASSLRTSGNEQFF. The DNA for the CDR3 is TGTGCCAGCAGCCTTCGGACTAGCGGGAATGAGCAGTTCTTC. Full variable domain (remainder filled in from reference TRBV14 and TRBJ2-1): EAGVTQFPSHSVIEKGQTVTLRCDPISGHDNLYWYRRVMGKEIKFLLHFVKESKQDESGMPNNRFLAERTGGTYSTLKVQPAELEDSGVYFCASSLRTSGNEQFFGPGTRLTVL.

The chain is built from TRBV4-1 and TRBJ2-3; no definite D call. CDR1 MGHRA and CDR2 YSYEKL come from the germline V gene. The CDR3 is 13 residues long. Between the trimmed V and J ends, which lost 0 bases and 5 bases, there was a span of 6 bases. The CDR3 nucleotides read TGCGCCAGCAGCCAAGAGTTCCGAGATACGCAGTATTTT. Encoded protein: CASSQEFRDTQYF.

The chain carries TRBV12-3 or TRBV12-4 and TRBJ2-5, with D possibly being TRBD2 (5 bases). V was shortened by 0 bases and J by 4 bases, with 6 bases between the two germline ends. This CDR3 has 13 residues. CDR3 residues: CASSLARVETQYF. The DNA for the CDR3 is TGTGCCAGCAGTTTAGCGCGGGTAGAGACCCAGTACTTC.

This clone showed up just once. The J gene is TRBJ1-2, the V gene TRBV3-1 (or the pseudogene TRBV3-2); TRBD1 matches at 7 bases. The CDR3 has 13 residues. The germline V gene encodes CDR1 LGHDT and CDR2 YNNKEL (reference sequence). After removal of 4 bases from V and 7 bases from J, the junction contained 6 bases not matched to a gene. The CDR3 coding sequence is TGTGCCAGCAGCCCAAGAGACAGGGCTGGCTACACCTTC. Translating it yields CASSPRDRAGYTF.

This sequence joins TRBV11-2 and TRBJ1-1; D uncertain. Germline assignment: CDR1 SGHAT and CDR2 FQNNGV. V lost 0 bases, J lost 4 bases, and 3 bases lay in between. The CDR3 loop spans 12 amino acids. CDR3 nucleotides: TGTGCCAGCAGCTTAGAGAGCACTGAAGCTTTCTTT. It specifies CASSLESTEAFF.

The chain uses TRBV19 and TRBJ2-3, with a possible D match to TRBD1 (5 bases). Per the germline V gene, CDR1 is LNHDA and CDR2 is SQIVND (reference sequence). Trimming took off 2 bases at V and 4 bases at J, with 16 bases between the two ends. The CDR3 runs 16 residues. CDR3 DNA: TGTGCCAGTAGTATAAAGGAGACAGAAAGGTCAGATACGCAGTATTTT. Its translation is CASSIKETERSDTQYF.

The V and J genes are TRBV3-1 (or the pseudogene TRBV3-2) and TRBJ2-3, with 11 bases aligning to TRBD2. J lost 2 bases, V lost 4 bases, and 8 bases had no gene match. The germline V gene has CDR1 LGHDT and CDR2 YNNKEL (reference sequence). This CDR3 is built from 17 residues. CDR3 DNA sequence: TGTGCCAGCAGCCTAAATCTAGCGGGGGGTAACACAGATACGCAGTATTTT. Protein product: CASSLNLAGGNTDTQYF.

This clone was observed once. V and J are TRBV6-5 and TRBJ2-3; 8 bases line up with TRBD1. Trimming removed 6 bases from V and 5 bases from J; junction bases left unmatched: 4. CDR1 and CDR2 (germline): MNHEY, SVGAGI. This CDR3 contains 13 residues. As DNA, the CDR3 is TGTGCCAGCAGCCAACAGGGGGTAGATACGCAGTATTTT. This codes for CASSQQGVDTQYF.

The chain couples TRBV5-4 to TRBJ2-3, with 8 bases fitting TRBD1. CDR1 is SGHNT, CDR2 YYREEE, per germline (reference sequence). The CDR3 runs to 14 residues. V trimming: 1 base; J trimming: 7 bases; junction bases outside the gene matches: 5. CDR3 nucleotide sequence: TGTGCCAGCAGCTTGCCACAGGGGGAACATACGCAGTATTTT. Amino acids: CASSLPQGEHTQYF. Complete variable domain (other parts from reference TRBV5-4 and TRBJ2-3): ETGVTQSPTHLIKTRGQQVTLRCSSQSGHNTVSWYQQALGQGPQFIFQYYREEENGRGNFPPRFSGLQFPNYSSELNVNALELDDSALYLCASSLPQGEHTQYFGPGTRLTVL.

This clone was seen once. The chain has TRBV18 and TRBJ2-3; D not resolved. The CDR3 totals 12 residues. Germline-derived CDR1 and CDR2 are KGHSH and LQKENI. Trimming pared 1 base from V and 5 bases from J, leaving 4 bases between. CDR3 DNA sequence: TGTGCCAGCTCACCACTCATAGATACGCAGTATTTT. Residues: CASSPLIDTQYF.